This T cell receptor (beta chain) was sequenced during a study of T cell repertoires in cytomegalovirus infection. The wider study: Indications of both CMV infection and matching HLA type were provided by public TCR beta signatures.

Via MiXCR, TCRdb re-called the reads, giving one row per CDR3 protein. The sample has 250,000 to 300,000 distinct CDR3 sequences; 20% to 25% are singletons. Details on this clonotype: Antigen specificity is unknown.

Germline CDR1 and CDR2: LNHDA and SQIVND (reference sequence). Trimming removed 2 bases at V and 4 bases at J, with 15 bases between. The CDR3 is 16 residues long. The study's findings and limits: Adding up the frequency of public TCR beta families identified people who carried CMV plus the relevant HLA. It was HLA-C-restricted CMV-specific TCR beta clonotypes that dominated the response ex vivo.

This clonotype was sampled from a human donor in good health (CMV status not recorded). Some clones in this sample may be carry-over from other donors' samples. The chain has TRBV19 and TRBJ2-1; D may be TRBD1 (6 bases). The input for sequencing was cultured PBMCs, taken from culture after CMV antigen stimulation. CDR3: CASSIRGGLGYNEQFF. CDR3 DNA sequence: TGTGCCAGTAGTATACGTGGGGGCTTAGGTTACAATGAGCAGTTCTTC.